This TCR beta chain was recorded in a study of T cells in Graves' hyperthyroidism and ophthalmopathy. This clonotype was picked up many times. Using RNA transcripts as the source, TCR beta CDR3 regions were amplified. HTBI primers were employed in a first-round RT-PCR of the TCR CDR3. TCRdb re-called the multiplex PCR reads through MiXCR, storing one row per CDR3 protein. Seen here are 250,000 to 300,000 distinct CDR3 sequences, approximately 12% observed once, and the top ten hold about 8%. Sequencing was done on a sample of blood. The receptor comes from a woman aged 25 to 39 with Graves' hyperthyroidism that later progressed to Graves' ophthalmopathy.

In DNA form, the CDR3 reads TGTGCCAGCAGCGGCCGACAGTCTAGCGTCAGTGAGACCCAGTACTTC. Translated: CASSGRQSSVSETQYF. This chain joins TRBV13 and TRBJ2-5, with D maybe TRBD2 (6 bases). CDR3 length equals 16 residues. V was shortened by 5 bases and J by 5 bases, with 21 bases between the two germline ends. Per the germline V gene, CDR1 is PRHDT and CDR2 is FYEKMQ (reference sequence).